The present entry profiles one T cell receptor beta chain with its context. The sample belongs to a study of blood T cell repertoires in COVID-19. Study overall: Samples representing acute and convalescent COVID-19 were sourced from the United States, Italy and Spain. PBMCs, B-cell-depleted T cells, or T cells were the source of the cDNA or gDNA that made up the material.

Source study methods: Using reference gene primer amplification, nucleated cell counts were estimated. Sequencing used immunoSEQ multiplex PCR; TCRdb keeps in-frame clones, though not all of them. V and J calls and clone size are as listed in that table; D and trimming were resolved from the DNA. This table holds 63,000 or so clones, around 92% found once. The CDR3 is made up of 21 amino acids. Trimming took 0 bases from V and 0 from J, leaving 25 bases between them. The germline gives CDR1 SGDLS, CDR2 YYNGEE. The sequence came from a man in his 60s with acute or convalescent COVID-19. Sequencing used peripheral blood. The chain is built from TRBV9 and TRBJ2-4, with D possibly matching TRBD2 (6 bases). The CDR3 protein is CASSVEGKGIAGNQAKNIQYF. CDR3 coding DNA: TGTGCCAGCAGCGTAGAAGGAAAGGGGATCGCGGGAAACCAAGCCAAAAACATTCAGTACTTC.